The following is a T cell receptor (beta chain) sequence with its context. The sample belongs to a study of regulatory and conventional T cells in RAG deficiency. Conventional CD4+ T cells were sorted from blood as CD25-low CD127-high cells. TCRdb's table, derived via immunoSEQ multiplex PCR, lists solely in-frame clones and lacks some. This table has about 30,000 clones, about 95% appearing once. Germline lookup yields CDR1 SGHAT and CDR2 FQNNGV. This CDR3 spans 17 amino acids. V dropped 1 base and J dropped 2; count of bases not matched to a gene: 8. The same specimen was also included in a second study, on regulatory T cells. That paper states: The primer mix had 52 TRBV and 13 TRBJ primers.

This clonotype was sampled from a human donor in good health. Specimen: CD25- CD4+ T cells sorted from blood. V and J are TRBV11-2 and TRBJ2-3; 8 bases fit TRBD1. Here the CDR3 DNA reads TGTGCCAGCAGCTTAGCAGGGGGCCGGCTCCCCACAGATACGCAGTATTTT. Amino acids: CASSLAGGRLPTDTQYF.